Below, 31 T cell receptor beta chains from the same sample are listed, as sequenced in a study of blood T cell repertoires in COVID-19. TCRdb's table, derived via immunoSEQ multiplex PCR, lists solely in-frame clones and lacks some. Found here are a few hundred thousand clones, 90% of them singletons; the top ten hold 2.1%. The sequenced sample consisted of peripheral blood. These receptors were collected from a woman in her fifties or sixties with COVID-19, enrolled during active disease.

This chain uses TRBV5-5 with TRBJ1-1; TRBD1 aligns across 7 bases. The germline gives CDR1 SGHKS, CDR2 YYEKEE (reference sequence). J lost 5 bases, V lost 7 bases, and 8 bases had no gene match. This CDR3 has 13 amino acids. Written as DNA, the CDR3 is TGTGCCAGCGTCCCCGCACAGGGGACTGAAGCTTTCTTT. The encoded protein is CASVPAQGTEAFF.

The chain recombines TRBV5-1 with TRBJ1-2; 7 bases line up with TRBD1. The CDR3 consists of 15 residues. J was trimmed by 2 bases and V by 4 bases; bases with no gene match: 8. The germline gives CDR1 SGHRS, CDR2 YFSETQ. Written as DNA, the CDR3 is TGCGCCAGCAGCGCCCAGGGACAGCTAAACTATGGCTACACCTTC. It codes for CASSAQGQLNYGYTF.

The V gene is TRBV5-6, the J gene TRBJ2-1, with D possibly matching TRBD2 (6 bases). Germline values: CDR1 SGHDT, CDR2 YYEEEE. V lost 0 bases, J lost 8 bases, and 12 bases lay in between. CDR3 length equals 14 residues. The CDR3 loop reads CASSLGGDFYEQFF. DNA of the CDR3: TGTGCCAGCAGCTTGGGCGGGGATTTTTATGAGCAGTTCTTC.

This chain joins TRBV3-1 (or the pseudogene TRBV3-2) and TRBJ2-3, with 11 bases fitting TRBD1. Germline trimming cut 4 bases from V and 0 bases from J; bases unmatched to any gene: 9. There are 18 residues in the CDR3. Germline assignment: CDR1 LGHDT and CDR2 YNNKEL (reference sequence). In nucleotides, the CDR3 is TGTGCCAGCAGCCCCGGGACAGGGGGAATTCCAAGCACAGATACGCAGTATTTT. Its translation is CASSPGTGGIPSTDTQYF.

This chain connects TRBV2 to TRBJ1-1; D unclear. Trimming took off 2 bases at V and 7 bases at J, with 17 bases between the two ends. This CDR3 comprises 15 residues. CDR1 and CDR2 from the germline V gene are SNHLY and FYNNEI. CDR3 loop: CASSENGAAALEAFF. Written as DNA, the CDR3 is TGTGCCAGCAGTGAAAACGGAGCGGCGGCCCTTGAAGCTTTCTTT.

CDR3 coding DNA: TGTGCCAGTGCCCGGGACAGGGTCACAGATACGCAGTATTTT. Residues: CASARDRVTDTQYF. This rearrangement joins TRBV19 to TRBJ2-3; the match to TRBD1 covers 9 bases. V shed 8 bases, J shed 2 bases, and the junction held 5 bases outside the gene matches. CDR3 length: 14 amino acids. Germline V lookup: CDR1 LNHDA, CDR2 SQIVND (reference sequence).

V gene TRBV7-2 combines with J gene TRBJ1-5; D uncertain. The CDR3 is 14 amino acids. Trimming removed 3 bases from V and 5 bases from J, with 11 bases in between. Germline CDR1 and CDR2: SGHTA and FQGNSA. CDR3 region: CASSLEGTHQPQHF. The CDR3 bases are TGTGCCAGCAGCTTGGAGGGCACTCATCAGCCCCAGCATTTT.

This clone occurred a few times. The chain uses TRBV18 and TRBJ1-3, with no clear D. V lost 4 bases and J lost 7, with 17 bases in between. CDR1 is KGHSH and CDR2 is LQKENI in the germline V gene. The length of the CDR3 is 15 residues. The CDR3 here is CASSLSSGRQNTIYF. The CDR3 DNA reads as TGTGCCAGCTCACTGAGCTCAGGCCGCCAGAACACCATATATTTT.

The gene calls are TRBV9 and TRBJ1-1, with a weak D call TRBD1 (5 bases). The CDR3 extends over 15 amino acids. Trimming removed 0 bases from V and 6 bases from J, with 15 bases in between. Germline CDR1 is SGDLS and CDR2 is YYNGEE. CDR3 coding DNA: TGTGCCAGCAGCGTAGATTGGGGGAGGTACTCTGAAGCTTTCTTT. Protein product: CASSVDWGRYSEAFF.

V is TRBV4-3 and J is TRBJ2-7; the D is unclear. This CDR3 spans 13 amino acids. CDR1 is LGHNA and CDR2 is YSLEER in the germline V gene. V was pared by 2 bases and J by 3 bases, with 8 bases between. The CDR3 DNA sequence: TGCGCCAGCAGCCAACACTCGTTCTACGAGCAGTACTTC. Its protein is CASSQHSFYEQYF.

This chain joins TRBV6-2 or TRBV6-3 and TRBJ2-3; D might be TRBD1 (8 bases). The CDR3 sequence is 17 residues long. The germline V gene has CDR1 MNHEY and CDR2 SVGEGT. The V end lost 2 bases, the J end lost 2 bases, and 17 bases lay between the germline ends. This chain's CDR3 is CASSYARTGRATDTQYF. For the CDR3, the DNA is TGTGCCAGCAGTTACGCCCGGACAGGGAGGGCCACAGATACGCAGTATTTT.

This clone was detected only once. The DNA for the CDR3 is TGTGCCAGCAGCCCATCGACAGGTGGCTACACCTTC. Translated, it gives CASSPSTGGYTF. The V call is TRBV7-2, the J call TRBJ1-2, with D maybe TRBD1 (6 bases). Per the germline V gene, CDR1 is SGHTA and CDR2 is FQGNSA. V was cut by 5 bases and J by 7 bases, with 11 bases left in between. The CDR3 has 12 residues.

This clone was seen a single time. The rearrangement links TRBV9 to TRBJ2-3; the match to TRBD2 covers 8 bases. Per germline, CDR1 SGDLS and CDR2 YYNGEE. Losses at the gene ends were 4 bases for V and 5 bases for J; bases not matched to a gene: 6. The CDR3 consists of 14 residues. The CDR3 is CASSLGGAGDTQYF. DNA of the CDR3: TGTGCCAGCAGCCTCGGGGGGGCCGGAGATACGCAGTATTTT.

V and J are TRBV4-1 and TRBJ1-4; the D is unclear. The CDR3 is made up of 15 amino acids. V was shortened by 0 bases and J by 3 bases, with 8 bases between the two germline ends. CDR1 and CDR2 (germline): MGHRA, YSYEKL. The CDR3, as DNA: TGCGCCAGCAGCCAAGATCCGCGATCTAATGAAAAACTGTTTTTT. Translated, it gives CASSQDPRSNEKLFF.

V and J are TRBV19 and TRBJ1-2, with D perhaps TRBD1 (5 bases). The CDR3 extends over 13 amino acids. From germline, CDR1 is LNHDA and CDR2 SQIVND (reference sequence). The V end lost 3 bases, the J end lost 2 bases, and 7 bases lay between the germline ends. The CDR3 is CASSMDTNYGYTF. DNA of the CDR3: TGTGCCAGTAGTATGGACACGAACTATGGCTACACCTTC.

This rearrangement joins TRBV6-5 to TRBJ1-4, with 8 nucleotides matching TRBD1. The CDR3 consists of 15 residues. Germline values: CDR1 MNHEY, CDR2 SVGAGI. The J segment lost 4 bases and the V segment lost 2 bases, leaving 3 bases of the junction unmatched. The CDR3 spells CASSYGTGLNEKLFF. The CDR3 DNA reads as TGTGCCAGCAGTTACGGGACAGGCCTTAATGAAAAACTGTTTTTT.

The CDR3 loop is CASRAPQGAGHGYTF. The CDR3 DNA follows: TGTGCCAGCAGGGCTCCGCAGGGGGCGGGGCATGGCTACACCTTC. The chain has TRBV6-5 and TRBJ1-2, with TRBD1 matching over 8 bases. With 6 bases clipped from V and 6 bases from J, the junction kept 12 bases outside the gene matches. CDR3 length: 15 amino acids. Germline CDR1 and CDR2: MNHEY and SVGAGI.

The chain links TRBV7-2 to TRBJ2-1; 10 nucleotides align to TRBD2. Germline CDR1 SGHTA, CDR2 FQGNSA. This CDR3 is 17 amino acids long. Trimming cost V 0 bases and J 7 bases; bases outside gene matches: 9. This CDR3 is CASSLALLAGDKNEQFF. Written as DNA, the CDR3 is TGTGCCAGCAGCTTAGCGCTTCTAGCGGGGGATAAAAATGAGCAGTTCTTC.

Notes on this clone: One junction end disagrees with the germline gene, perhaps due to a read error. V gene TRBV6-2 or TRBV6-3 combines with J gene TRBJ2-7; D unresolved. Germline CDR1 reads MNHEY; CDR2 reads SVGEGT. The CDR3 is 13 amino acids. The CDR3 region is CASSGPVSHEQYF. Here the CDR3 DNA reads TGTGCCAGCAGTGGCCCAGTCTCCCACGAGCAGTACTTC.

In its sample, this clone was seen once. The gene calls are TRBV7-9 and TRBJ1-6; D is unclear. V lost 5 bases and J lost 6, with 20 bases in between. The CDR3 has 17 residues. CDR1 SEHNR and CDR2 FQNEAQ come from the germline V gene (reference sequence). The CDR3 DNA reads as TGTGCCAGCAGCCGCCCCGCAGCCAAAGCGATTAATTCACCCCTCCACTTT. Residues: CASSRPAAKAINSPLHF.

This chain links TRBV7-2 with TRBJ1-2; D uncertain. Deletions cut 3 bases from V and 3 bases from J, with 8 bases between. CDR1 and CDR2 (germline): SGHTA, FQGNSA. The CDR3 has 13 residues. DNA for the CDR3: TGTGCCAGCAGCTTTTCCGTCGACTATGGCTACACCTTC. It yields the protein CASSFSVDYGYTF.

The V call is TRBV24-1, the J call TRBJ2-5; the match to TRBD2 covers 8 bases. This CDR3 region has 16 residues. The ends lost 4 bases at V and 4 bases at J; junction bases unmatched: 10. Germline V CDR1 and CDR2: KGHDR, SFDVKD. The CDR3 DNA sequence: TGTGCCACCAGTGACCCCACTGCGGGGGGCTTAGAGACCCAGTACTTC. This codes for CATSDPTAGGLETQYF.

The V and J genes are TRBV5-1 and TRBJ2-7; TRBD2 agrees at 13 bases. V shed 4 bases and J 2 bases; nucleotides not matched to a gene: 6. The germline CDR1 and CDR2 sequences are SGHRS and YFSETQ. The CDR3 is 16 amino acids. As DNA, the CDR3 is TGCGCCAGCAGCCTCGGGACTAGCGGGGATCCCTACGAGCAGTACTTC. Encoded protein: CASSLGTSGDPYEQYF.

The chain links TRBV7-2 to TRBJ2-5; the D gene is possibly TRBD2 (5 bases). Germline CDR1 SGHTA, CDR2 FQGNSA. Trimming took off 2 bases at V and 5 bases at J, with 9 bases between the two ends. This CDR3 region has 13 residues. CDR3: CASSLSGWETQYF. The CDR3 DNA follows: TGTGCCAGCAGCTTATCGGGGTGGGAGACCCAGTACTTC.

J is TRBJ2-1 and V is TRBV27, with TRBD1 identical over 9 bases. With V trimmed by 1 base and J by 10 bases, 2 bases remained unmatched. There are 13 residues in the CDR3. In germline, CDR1 is MNHEY, CDR2 SMNVEV (reference sequence). CDR3 sequence: CASSLWDRVEQFF. The CDR3 coding sequence is TGTGCCAGCAGTTTATGGGACAGGGTAGAGCAGTTCTTC.

The V gene is TRBV4-3, the J gene TRBJ1-2, with D unclear. Trimming pared 0 bases from V and 1 base from J, leaving 6 bases between. CDR1 is LGHNA, CDR2 YSLEER, per germline. CDR3 size: 14 residues. This chain's CDR3 is CASSQDSSNYGYTF. CDR3 nucleotide sequence: TGCGCCAGCAGCCAAGACTCCAGTAACTATGGCTACACCTTC.

The V gene is TRBV2, the J gene TRBJ1-2; D is unresolved. This CDR3 comprises 14 residues. V was cut by 8 bases and J by 0 bases, with 13 bases left in between. Germline V gene data show CDR1 as SNHLY and CDR2 as FYNNEI. CDR3 region: CASLRQEANYGYTF. In nucleotides, the CDR3 is TGTGCCAGCCTCCGGCAGGAAGCTAACTATGGCTACACCTTC.

This clone is a singleton in its sample. The chain uses TRBV5-6 and TRBJ1-1; D may be TRBD1 (5 bases). The ends were cut back, 0 bases at V and 2 bases at J, with 8 bases in the middle. Germline CDR1 reads SGHDT; CDR2 reads YYEEEE. The CDR3 contains 14 residues. CDR3 protein: CASSLVRANTEAFF. DNA of the CDR3: TGTGCCAGCAGCTTGGTCAGGGCTAACACTGAAGCTTTCTTT.

This rearrangement joins TRBV7-9 to TRBJ2-1; no firm D call. Germline CDR1 reads SEHNR; CDR2 reads FQNEAQ (reference sequence). The CDR3 sequence is 12 residues long. The V end lost 2 bases, the J end lost 8 bases, and 7 bases lay between the germline ends. The CDR3 DNA is TGTGCCAGCAGCTTACTAGTCGATGAGCAGTTCTTC. Translating gives CASSLLVDEQFF.

The rearrangement uses TRBV2 and TRBJ2-3, with TRBD1 identical over 10 bases. Germline CDR1 reads SNHLY; CDR2 reads FYNNEI. The CDR3 consists of 15 residues. Trimming cost V 6 bases and J 3 bases; bases outside gene matches: 6. CDR3 nucleotide sequence: TGTGCCAGCAGAGTGGGACAGGGGTGGACAGATACGCAGTATTTT. Residues: CASRVGQGWTDTQYF.

The chain has TRBV23-1 and TRBJ1-5, with 7 bases matching TRBD1. TRBV23-1 is an ORF for which the function is uncertain. There are 15 residues in the CDR3. After removal of 0 bases from V and 8 bases from J, the junction contained 7 bases not matched to a gene. DNA of the CDR3: TGCGCCAGCAGTCAATCTCATAGGGGGCAGAAGCCCCAGCATTTT. This gives the protein CASSQSHRGQKPQHF.